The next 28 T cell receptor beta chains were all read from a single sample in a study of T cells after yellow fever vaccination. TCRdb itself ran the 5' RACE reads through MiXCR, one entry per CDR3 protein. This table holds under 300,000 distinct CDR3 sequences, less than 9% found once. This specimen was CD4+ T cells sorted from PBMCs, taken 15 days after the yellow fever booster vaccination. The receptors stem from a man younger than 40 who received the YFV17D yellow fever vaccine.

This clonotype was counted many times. In nucleotides, the CDR3 is TGCAGTGCTAGACTGAACAGGGTTGAGACCCAGTACTTC. Translation: CSARLNRVETQYF. The rearrangement links TRBV20-1 to TRBJ2-5; weak D call: TRBD1 (6 bases). CDR1 DFQATT and CDR2 SNEGSKA come from the germline V gene (reference sequence). With 2 bases removed from V and 5 bases from J, the gap between germline ends came to 12 bases. The length of the CDR3 is 13 residues.

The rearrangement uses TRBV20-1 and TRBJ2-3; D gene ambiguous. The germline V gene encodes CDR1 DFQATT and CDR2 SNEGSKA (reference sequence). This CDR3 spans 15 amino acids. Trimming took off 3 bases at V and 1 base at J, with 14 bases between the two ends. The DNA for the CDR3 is TGCAGTGCTAGTTGGTGGGATAAAGGCACAGATACGCAGTATTTT. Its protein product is CSASWWDKGTDTQYF.

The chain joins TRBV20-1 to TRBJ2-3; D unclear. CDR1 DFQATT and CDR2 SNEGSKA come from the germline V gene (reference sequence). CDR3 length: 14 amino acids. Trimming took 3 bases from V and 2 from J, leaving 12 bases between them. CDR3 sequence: CSASISGDTDTQYF. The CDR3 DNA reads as TGCAGTGCTAGTATTAGTGGGGACACAGATACGCAGTATTTT.

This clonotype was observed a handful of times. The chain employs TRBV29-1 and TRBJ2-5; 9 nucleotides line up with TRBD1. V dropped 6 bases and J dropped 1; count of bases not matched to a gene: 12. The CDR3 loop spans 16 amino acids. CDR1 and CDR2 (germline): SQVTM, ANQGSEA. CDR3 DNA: TGCAGCGTCCTGTTTACAGGGGGCCCTTCCCAAGAGACCCAGTACTTC. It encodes CSVLFTGGPSQETQYF.

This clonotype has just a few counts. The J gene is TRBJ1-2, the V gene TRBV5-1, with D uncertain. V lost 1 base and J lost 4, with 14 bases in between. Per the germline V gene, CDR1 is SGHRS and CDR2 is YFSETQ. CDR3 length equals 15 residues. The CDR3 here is CASSLNRGESYGYTF. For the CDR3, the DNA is TGCGCCAGCAGCTTGAACCGGGGAGAAAGCTATGGCTACACCTTC.

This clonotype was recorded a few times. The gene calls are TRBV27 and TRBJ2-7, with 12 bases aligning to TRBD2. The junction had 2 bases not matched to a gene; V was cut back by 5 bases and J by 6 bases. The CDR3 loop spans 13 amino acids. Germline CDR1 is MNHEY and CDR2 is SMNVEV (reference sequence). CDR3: CASSLLAGGEQYF. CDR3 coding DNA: TGTGCCAGCAGTCTACTAGCGGGAGGCGAGCAGTACTTC.

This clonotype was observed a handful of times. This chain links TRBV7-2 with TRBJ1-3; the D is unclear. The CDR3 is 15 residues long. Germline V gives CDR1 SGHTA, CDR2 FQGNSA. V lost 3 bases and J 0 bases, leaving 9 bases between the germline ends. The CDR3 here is CASSLEVVSGNTIYF. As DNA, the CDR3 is TGTGCCAGCAGCTTGGAGGTCGTCTCTGGAAACACCATATATTTT. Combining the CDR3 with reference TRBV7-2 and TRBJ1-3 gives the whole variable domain GAGVSQSPSNKVTEKGKDVELRCDPISGHTALYWYRQSLGQGLEFLIYFQGNSAPDKSGLPSDRFSAERTGGSVSTLTIQRTQQEDSAVYLCASSLEVVSGNTIYFGEGSWLTVV.

As DNA, the CDR3 is TGTGCCAGCAGCCCCGCTCCCCACTACGAGCAGTACTTC. This encodes CASSPAPHYEQYF. The chain carries TRBV4-2 and TRBJ2-7, with D unclear. The CDR3 has 13 amino acids. V dropped 4 bases and J dropped 3 bases, with 10 bases sitting between them. Germline V gene lookup returns CDR1 LGHNA and CDR2 YNFKEQ.

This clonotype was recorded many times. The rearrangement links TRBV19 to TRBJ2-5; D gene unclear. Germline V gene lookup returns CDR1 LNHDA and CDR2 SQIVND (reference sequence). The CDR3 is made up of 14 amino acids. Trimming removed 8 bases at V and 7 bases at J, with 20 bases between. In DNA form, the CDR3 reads TGTGCCAGTCGGATAACCGTGGGGTTGGGGACCCAGTACTTC. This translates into CASRITVGLGTQYF.

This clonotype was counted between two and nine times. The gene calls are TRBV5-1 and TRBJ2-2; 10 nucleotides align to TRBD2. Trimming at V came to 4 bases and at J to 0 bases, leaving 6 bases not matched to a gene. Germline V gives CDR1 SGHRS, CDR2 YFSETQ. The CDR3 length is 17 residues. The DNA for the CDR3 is TGCGCCAGCAGCCGGACTAGCGGTTACGCGAACACCGGGGAGCTGTTTTTT. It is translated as CASSRTSGYANTGELFF.

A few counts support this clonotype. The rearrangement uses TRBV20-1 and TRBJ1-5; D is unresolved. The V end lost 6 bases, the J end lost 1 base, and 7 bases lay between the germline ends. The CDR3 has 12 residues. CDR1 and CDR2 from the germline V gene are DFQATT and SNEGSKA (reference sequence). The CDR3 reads CSAHDSNQPQHF. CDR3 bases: TGCAGTGCCCACGACAGCAATCAGCCCCAGCATTTT.

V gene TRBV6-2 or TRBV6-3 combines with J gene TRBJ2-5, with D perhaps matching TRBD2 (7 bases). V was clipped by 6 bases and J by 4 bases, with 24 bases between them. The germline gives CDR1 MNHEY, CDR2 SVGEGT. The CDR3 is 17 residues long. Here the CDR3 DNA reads TGTGCCAGCAGCGGGGGCAGGGGACTAACGCCTCGAGAGACCCAGTACTTC. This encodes CASSGGRGLTPRETQYF.

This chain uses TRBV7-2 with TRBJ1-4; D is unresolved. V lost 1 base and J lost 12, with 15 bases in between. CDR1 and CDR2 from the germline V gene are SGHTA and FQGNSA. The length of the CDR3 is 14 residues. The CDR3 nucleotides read TGTGCCAGCAGCTTAGTTCGTTTAGAGGGAGAACTGTTTTTT. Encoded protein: CASSLVRLEGELFF. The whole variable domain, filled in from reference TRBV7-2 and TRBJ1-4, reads GAGVSQSPSNKVTEKGKDVELRCDPISGHTALYWYRQSLGQGLEFLIYFQGNSAPDKSGLPSDRFSAERTGGSVSTLTIQRTQQEDSAVYLCASSLVRLEGELFFGSGTQLSVL.

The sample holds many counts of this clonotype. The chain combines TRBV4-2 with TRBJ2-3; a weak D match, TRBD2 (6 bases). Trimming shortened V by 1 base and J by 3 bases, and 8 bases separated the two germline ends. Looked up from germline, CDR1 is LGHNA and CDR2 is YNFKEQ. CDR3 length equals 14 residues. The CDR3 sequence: CASSQVGRTDTQYF. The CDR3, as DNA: TGTGCCAGCAGCCAAGTCGGGAGAACAGATACGCAGTATTTT.

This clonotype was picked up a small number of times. The CDR3, as DNA: TGCAGTGCTAGGGGACTAGCGGGGGCGAACACCGGGGAGCTGTTTTTT. Protein product: CSARGLAGANTGELFF. The chain employs TRBV20-1 and TRBJ2-2, with TRBD2 identical over 14 bases. CDR1 is DFQATT and CDR2 is SNEGSKA in the germline V gene (reference sequence). The trim removed 3 bases at V and 0 bases at J, leaving 0 bases unmatched. There are 16 residues in the CDR3.

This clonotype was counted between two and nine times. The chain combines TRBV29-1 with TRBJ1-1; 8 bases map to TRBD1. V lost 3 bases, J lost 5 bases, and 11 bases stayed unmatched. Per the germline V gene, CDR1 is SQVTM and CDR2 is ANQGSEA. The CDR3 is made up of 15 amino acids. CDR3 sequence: CSVDRAGGVMTEAFF. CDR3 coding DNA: TGCAGCGTTGATCGGGCAGGGGGCGTGATGACTGAAGCTTTCTTT.

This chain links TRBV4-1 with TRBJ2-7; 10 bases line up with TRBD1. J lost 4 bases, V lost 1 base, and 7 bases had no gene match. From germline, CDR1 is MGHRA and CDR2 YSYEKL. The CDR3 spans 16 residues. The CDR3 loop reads CASSQASGTGVYEQYF. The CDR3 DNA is TGCGCCAGCAGCCAAGCATCCGGGACAGGGGTTTACGAGCAGTACTTC.

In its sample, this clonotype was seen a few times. This chain's CDR3 is CATSRDLGSRSYNEQFF. Written as DNA, the CDR3 is TGTGCCACCAGCAGAGATTTGGGGAGTCGCTCCTACAATGAGCAGTTCTTC. This sequence joins TRBV15 and TRBJ2-1, with D perhaps matching TRBD2 (5 bases). The CDR3 is 17 residues long. Trimming removed 0 bases from V and 0 bases from J, with 12 bases in between. Germline lookup yields CDR1 LNHNV and CDR2 YYDKDF (reference sequence).

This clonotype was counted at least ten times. The chain's CDR3 is CASMIGVQETQYF. The CDR3 region has the DNA TGTGCCAGCATGATTGGGGTTCAAGAGACCCAGTACTTC. V usage is TRBV12-3 or TRBV12-4 and J usage is TRBJ2-5; D remains ambiguous. The CDR3 loop spans 13 amino acids. V lost 7 bases and J lost 2, with 11 bases in between.

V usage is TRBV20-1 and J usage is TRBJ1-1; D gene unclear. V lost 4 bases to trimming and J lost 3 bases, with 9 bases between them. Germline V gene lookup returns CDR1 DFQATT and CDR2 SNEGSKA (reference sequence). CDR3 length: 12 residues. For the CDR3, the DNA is TGCAGTGCTAAGCCGCGGCACACTGAAGCTTTCTTT. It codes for CSAKPRHTEAFF.

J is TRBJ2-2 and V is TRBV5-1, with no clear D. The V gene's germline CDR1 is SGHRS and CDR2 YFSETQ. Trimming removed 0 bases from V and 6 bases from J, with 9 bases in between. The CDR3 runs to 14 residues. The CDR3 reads CASSLELASGELFF. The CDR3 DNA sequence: TGCGCCAGCAGCTTGGAGTTGGCTTCCGGGGAGCTGTTTTTT. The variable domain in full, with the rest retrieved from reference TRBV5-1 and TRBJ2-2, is KAGVTQTPRYLIKTRGQQVTLSCSPISGHRSVSWYQQTPGQGLQFLFEYFSETQRNKGNFPGRFSGRQFSNSRSEMNVSTLELGDSALYLCASSLELASGELFFGEGSRLTVL.

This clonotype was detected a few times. CDR3 sequence: CSVVNTGELFF. The CDR3, as DNA: TGCAGCGTTGTAAACACCGGGGAGCTGTTTTTT. V and J are TRBV29-1 and TRBJ2-2; no definite D call. CDR3 size: 11 residues. Between the trimmed V and J ends, which lost 4 bases and 2 bases, there was a span of 2 bases. Germline loops: CDR1 SQVTM, CDR2 ANQGSEA.

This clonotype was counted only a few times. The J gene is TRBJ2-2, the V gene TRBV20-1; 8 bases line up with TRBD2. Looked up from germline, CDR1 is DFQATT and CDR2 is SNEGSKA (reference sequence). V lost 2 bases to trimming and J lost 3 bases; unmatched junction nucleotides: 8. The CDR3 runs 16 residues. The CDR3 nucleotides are TGCAGTGCTAGAAGAGCGGGAGAGGCGTACACCGGGGAGCTGTTTTTT. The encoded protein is CSARRAGEAYTGELFF.

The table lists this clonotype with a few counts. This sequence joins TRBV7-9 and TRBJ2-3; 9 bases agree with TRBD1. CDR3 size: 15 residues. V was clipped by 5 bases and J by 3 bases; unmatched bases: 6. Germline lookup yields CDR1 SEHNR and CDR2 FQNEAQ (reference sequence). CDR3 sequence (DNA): TGTGCCAGCAGCGTCGGGGACAGGGAAACAGATACGCAGTATTTT. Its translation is CASSVGDRETDTQYF.

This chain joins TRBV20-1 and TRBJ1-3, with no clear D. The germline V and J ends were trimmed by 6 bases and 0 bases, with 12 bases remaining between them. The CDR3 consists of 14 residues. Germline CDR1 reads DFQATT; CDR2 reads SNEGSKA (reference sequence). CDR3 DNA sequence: TGCAGTGCCGCGGAGTCTCACTCTGGAAACACCATATATTTT. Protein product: CSAAESHSGNTIYF.

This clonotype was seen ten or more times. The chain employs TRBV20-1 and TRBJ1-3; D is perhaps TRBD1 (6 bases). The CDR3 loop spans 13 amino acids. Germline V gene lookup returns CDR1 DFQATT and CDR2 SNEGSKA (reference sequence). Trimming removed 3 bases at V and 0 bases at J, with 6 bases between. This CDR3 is CSARTGSGNTIYF. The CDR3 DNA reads TGCAGTGCTAGGACAGGCTCTGGAAACACCATATATTTT.

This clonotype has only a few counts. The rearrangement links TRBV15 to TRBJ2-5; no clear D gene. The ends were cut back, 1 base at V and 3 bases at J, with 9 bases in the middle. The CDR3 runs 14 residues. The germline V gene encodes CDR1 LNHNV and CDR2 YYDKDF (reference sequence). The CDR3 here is CATSRGSPKETQYF. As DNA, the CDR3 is TGTGCCACCAGCAGAGGAAGTCCAAAAGAGACCCAGTACTTC. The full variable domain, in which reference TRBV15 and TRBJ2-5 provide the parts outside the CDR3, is DAMVIQNPRYQVTQFGKPVTLSCSQTLNHNVMYWYQQKSSQAPKLLFHYYDKDFNNEADTPDNFQSRRPNTSFCFLDIRSPGLGDTAMYLCATSRGSPKETQYFGPGTRLLVL.

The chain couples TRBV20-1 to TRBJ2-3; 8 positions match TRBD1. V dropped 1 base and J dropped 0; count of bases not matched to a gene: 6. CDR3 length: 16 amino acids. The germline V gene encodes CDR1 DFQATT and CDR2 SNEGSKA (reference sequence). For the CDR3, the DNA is TGCAGTGCTAGAGCCCCACGGACAGGGAGCACAGATACGCAGTATTTT. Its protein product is CSARAPRTGSTDTQYF.